What follows are 32 T cell receptor beta chains derived from one specimen sequenced in a study of cytomegalovirus exposure and HLA in healthy donors. Amplification used 60 Vbeta primers and 13 Jbeta primers. TCRdb's table, derived via immunoSEQ multiplex PCR, lists solely in-frame clones and lacks some. This sample has 100,000 or so clones, with about four fifths found just once. The sample comprised PBMCs. These receptors were collected from a middle-aged man in good health and CMV-seronegative.

This rearrangement joins TRBV11-2 to TRBJ1-2; 7 nucleotides align to TRBD1. The V gene's germline CDR1 is SGHAT and CDR2 FQNNGV. CDR3 length: 14 residues. V was clipped by 3 bases and J by 2 bases; unmatched bases: 3. This CDR3 is CASSFGTANYGYTF. The CDR3 DNA reads as TGTGCCAGCAGCTTCGGGACAGCCAACTATGGCTACACCTTC.

The V call is TRBV7-9, the J call TRBJ2-7; perhaps TRBD2 as D (7 bases). Trimming took 8 bases from V and 4 from J, leaving 18 bases between them. CDR3 length: 14 amino acids. Germline V gives CDR1 SEHNR, CDR2 FQNEAQ (reference sequence). This CDR3 is CASQGREGRYEQYF. The CDR3 nucleotides read TGTGCCAGCCAGGGGAGGGAGGGCCGGTACGAGCAGTACTTC.

This sequence joins TRBV6-1 and TRBJ2-5; 8 bases are a match to TRBD2. CDR1 and CDR2 from the germline V gene are MNHNS and SASEGT. J was trimmed by 4 bases and V by 2 bases; bases with no gene match: 9. The CDR3 loop spans 16 amino acids. The CDR3, as DNA: TGTGCCAGCAGTGAATCAGGGGCGGGGGGCCGAGAGACCCAGTACTTC. Its translation is CASSESGAGGRETQYF.

This sequence joins TRBV7-6 and TRBJ2-7; a possible D gene is TRBD2 (5 bases). There are 14 residues in the CDR3. Trimming took 5 bases from V and 2 from J, leaving 13 bases between them. CDR1 is SGHVS and CDR2 is FNYEAQ in the germline V gene. The CDR3 is CASSPSLPAYEQYF. The CDR3 DNA sequence: TGTGCCAGCAGCCCTAGCTTGCCAGCCTACGAGCAGTACTTC.

V usage is TRBV5-1 and J usage is TRBJ2-7; TRBD1 is a possible D gene (5 bases). V was cut by 0 bases and J by 2 bases, with 12 bases left in between. This CDR3 is built from 15 residues. Germline loops: CDR1 SGHRS, CDR2 YFSETQ. CDR3 coding DNA: TGCGCCAGCAGCTTGGGGACGTTAGGGGCCTACGAGCAGTACTTC. Its translation: CASSLGTLGAYEQYF.

The chain uses TRBV9 and TRBJ1-1; the D gene is possibly TRBD1 (5 bases). V was cut by 3 bases and J by 4 bases, with 16 bases left in between. Germline values: CDR1 SGDLS, CDR2 YYNGEE. This CDR3 has 15 amino acids. Here the CDR3 reads CASSEDWGVGTEAFF. CDR3 nucleotides: TGTGCCAGCAGCGAGGACTGGGGGGTAGGCACTGAAGCTTTCTTT.

The chain combines TRBV5-1 with TRBJ2-3; 8 bases are a match to TRBD2. The germline V gene has CDR1 SGHRS and CDR2 YFSETQ. J lost 1 base, V lost 4 bases, and 2 bases had no gene match. This CDR3 is 14 amino acids long. The CDR3 here is CASSTTSGTDTQYF. The CDR3 DNA follows: TGCGCCAGCAGCACGACTAGCGGCACAGATACGCAGTATTTT.

The chain employs TRBV10-1 and TRBJ2-1; D gene unclear. Germline V lookup: CDR1 WNHNN, CDR2 SYGVQD (reference sequence). This CDR3 is built from 15 residues. V gave up 1 base and J gave up 5 bases, with 12 bases separating them. CDR3 residues: CASSELASPNNEQFF. The CDR3 DNA follows: TGCGCCAGCAGTGAGTTGGCTTCCCCCAACAATGAGCAGTTCTTC.

This clone showed up just once. The V and J genes are TRBV15 and TRBJ2-1, with D perhaps TRBD1 (5 bases). With 0 bases removed from V and 9 bases from J, the gap between germline ends came to 15 bases. This CDR3 region has 15 residues. Germline-derived CDR1 and CDR2 are LNHNV and YYDKDF (reference sequence). The CDR3 region has the DNA TGTGCCACCAGCAGAGAAGGGGTAGCAATGGGTGAGCAGTTCTTC. Translating gives CATSREGVAMGEQFF.

V and J are TRBV4-1 and TRBJ1-3, with 9 bases matching TRBD1. Germline lookup yields CDR1 MGHRA and CDR2 YSYEKL. This CDR3 is built from 16 residues. V shed 2 bases, J shed 4 bases, and the junction held 6 bases outside the gene matches. This chain's CDR3 is CASSQTQGAGGNTIYF. CDR3 nucleotides: TGCGCCAGCAGCCAAACACAGGGGGCAGGAGGAAACACCATATATTTT.

The J gene is TRBJ1-2, the V gene TRBV29-1; 8 nucleotides line up with TRBD1. The CDR3 consists of 15 residues. V lost 7 bases, J lost 4 bases, and 14 bases stayed unmatched. The germline CDR1 and CDR2 sequences are SQVTM and ANQGSEA. The CDR3 here is CSAAAVQGVLYGYTF. The CDR3 bases are TGCAGCGCCGCAGCGGTACAGGGGGTGCTCTATGGCTACACCTTC. Together with reference TRBV29-1 and TRBJ1-2, the CDR3 gives the full variable domain: SAVISQKPSRDICQRGTSLTIQCQVDSQVTMMFWYRQQPGQSLTLIATANQGSEATYESGFVIDKFPISRPNLTFSTLTVSNMSPEDSSIYLCSAAAVQGVLYGYTFGSGTRLTVV.

V is TRBV7-6 and J is TRBJ2-1; TRBD2 agrees at 7 bases. Germline V gene lookup returns CDR1 SGHVS and CDR2 FNYEAQ. Trimming cost V 5 bases and J 3 bases; bases outside gene matches: 10. The CDR3 consists of 16 residues. The CDR3 sequence: CASSPLQRDYYNEQFF. The DNA of the CDR3 is TGTGCCAGCAGCCCATTACAGCGGGACTACTACAATGAGCAGTTCTTC.

The J gene is TRBJ2-7, the V gene TRBV11-2; 10 nucleotides align to TRBD2. The length of the CDR3 is 14 residues. With 1 base clipped from V and 6 bases from J, the junction kept 3 bases outside the gene matches. Germline V gene data show CDR1 as SGHAT and CDR2 as FQNNGV. CDR3 DNA: TGTGCCAGCAGCTTAGCTAGCGGGAGTATCGAGCAGTACTTC. Amino acids: CASSLASGSIEQYF.

The CDR3 here is CASSNYLGQENTGELFF. In DNA form, the CDR3 reads TGTGCCAGCAGCAACTACCTGGGACAGGAGAACACCGGGGAGCTGTTTTTT. V is TRBV13 and J is TRBJ2-2, with 8 bases fitting TRBD1. Germline V gene data show CDR1 as PRHDT and CDR2 as FYEKMQ (reference sequence). Trimming took 5 bases from V and 1 from J; bases not matched to a gene: 9. The CDR3 is 17 residues long.

This sequence joins TRBV5-8 and TRBJ1-5, with 9 bases matching TRBD1. Germline V gene sequence: CDR1 SGHTS, CDR2 YDEGEE. Trimming took 3 bases from V and 4 from J; bases not matched to a gene: 11. The CDR3 is 17 residues long. CDR3 coding DNA: TGTGCCAGCAGCTACTTCCGTTACGACAGGGGGAATCAGCCCCAGCATTTT. It yields the protein CASSYFRYDRGNQPQHF. Variable domain in full (rest from reference TRBV5-8 and TRBJ1-5): EAGVTQSPTHLIKTRGQQATLRCSPISGHTSVYWYQQALGLGLQFLLWYDEGEERNRGNFPPRFSGRQFPNYSSELNVNALELEDSALYLCASSYFRYDRGNQPQHFGDGTRLSIL.

This clone turned up a few times. The CDR3 loop is CASNRGEGTEAFF. The CDR3 nucleotides read TGCGCCAGCAACAGAGGTGAGGGCACTGAAGCTTTCTTT. The chain couples TRBV10-2 to TRBJ1-1; no clear D gene. CDR3 length equals 13 residues. V was clipped by 7 bases and J by 4 bases, with 13 bases between them. Germline CDR1 and CDR2: WSHSY and SAAADI.

To note about this clone: A read error may produce the germline difference seen at one junction end. The chain has TRBV4-3 and TRBJ2-2; perhaps TRBD1 as D (5 bases). CDR1 is LGHNA and CDR2 is YSLEER in the germline V gene. The length of the CDR3 is 15 residues. CDR3 sequence reads: CASRQVDRNTGELFF. As DNA, the CDR3 is TGCGCCAGCAGACAAGTAGACAGGAACACCGGGGAGCTGTTTTTT.

This clone was seen more than once but under ten times. The CDR3 nucleotides read TGTGCCACCAGCAGAGTCTTATCGGGTCCCACGGATACGCAGTATTTT. Encoded protein: CATSRVLSGPTDTQYF. The rearrangement joins TRBV15 to TRBJ2-3; the D is unclear. This CDR3 is 16 amino acids long. V lost 1 base and J 6 bases, leaving 17 bases between the germline ends. Looked up from germline, CDR1 is LNHNV and CDR2 is YYDKDF (reference sequence).

This clone was seen only a few times. The chain carries TRBV11-2 and TRBJ1-3; 9 bases agree with TRBD1. Unmatched junction bases numbered 8, after V lost 5 bases and J lost 6 bases. CDR3 size: 15 residues. CDR1 and CDR2 (germline): SGHAT, FQNNGV. The CDR3 sequence is CASSTIRTGENTIYF. CDR3 DNA: TGTGCCAGCAGCACAATCCGGACAGGGGAAAACACCATATATTTT. Full variable domain (outside the CDR3, taken from reference TRBV11-2 and TRBJ1-3): EAGVAQSPRYKIIEKRQSVAFWCNPISGHATLYWYQQILGQGPKLLIQFQNNGVVDDSQLPKDRFSAERLKGVDSTLKIQPAKLEDSAVYLCASSTIRTGENTIYFGEGSWLTVV.

The chain carries TRBV4-1 and TRBJ2-7; no definite D call. CDR1 is MGHRA and CDR2 is YSYEKL in the germline V gene. The length of the CDR3 is 13 residues. The V end was cut by 2 bases, the J end by 5 bases, with 10 bases between. CDR3 in DNA: TGCGCCAGCAGCCAATTGAGGTTTGACGAGCAGTACTTC. Its translation: CASSQLRFDEQYF.

The rearrangement uses TRBV4-1 and TRBJ2-3, with TRBD2 matching 14 bases. Germline-derived CDR1 and CDR2 are MGHRA and YSYEKL. The ends lost 5 bases at V and 1 base at J; junction bases unmatched: 14. The CDR3 covers 20 residues. CDR3: CASSFRLPGLAGVGTDTQYF. The CDR3 DNA follows: TGCGCCAGCAGCTTTAGACTCCCGGGACTAGCGGGAGTGGGCACAGATACGCAGTATTTT.

The chain recombines TRBV28 with TRBJ1-1, with 8 nucleotides matching TRBD1. After removal of 3 bases from V and 4 bases from J, the junction contained 7 bases not matched to a gene. This CDR3 has 15 amino acids. Germline CDR1 reads MDHEN; CDR2 reads SYDVKM. For the CDR3, the DNA is TGTGCCAGCAGTTTCCCAGACAGGGGAGGCACTGAAGCTTTCTTT. Encoded protein: CASSFPDRGGTEAFF. The full variable domain, its missing parts supplied by reference TRBV28 and TRBJ1-1, is DVKVTQSSRYLVKRTGEKVFLECVQDMDHENMFWYRQDPGLGLRLIYFSYDVKMKEKGDIPEGYSVSREKKERFSLILESASTNQTSMYLCASSFPDRGGTEAFFGQGTRLTVV.

The chain links TRBV30 to TRBJ2-3; 9 bases match TRBD2. Germline V gene data show CDR1 as GTSNPN and CDR2 as SVGIG (reference sequence). The J segment lost 3 bases and the V segment lost 1 base, leaving 17 bases of the junction unmatched. The CDR3 is made up of 19 amino acids. CDR3 bases: TGTGCCTGGAGTGCCGGGGGCAGGGTGTGGGCGGGAGGGACAGATACGCAGTATTTT. The encoded protein is CAWSAGGRVWAGGTDTQYF.

This CDR3 reads CAISGTSGDYNSYEQYF. CDR3 nucleotides: TGTGCCATCAGTGGGACTAGCGGGGATTATAACTCCTACGAGCAGTACTTC. V gene TRBV10-3 combines with J gene TRBJ2-7; 12 nucleotides align to TRBD2. This CDR3 region has 17 residues. CDR1 ENHRY and CDR2 SYGVKD come from the germline V gene. The junction had 7 bases not matched to a gene; V was cut back by 4 bases and J by 0 bases.

The V and J genes are TRBV9 and TRBJ2-6; 8 nucleotides agree with TRBD2. V gave up 4 bases and J gave up 0 bases; unmatched junction bases: 9. The length of the CDR3 is 18 residues. The germline CDR1 and CDR2 sequences are SGDLS and YYNGEE. CDR3 DNA sequence: TGTGCCAGCAGCACCGGGACTAGTGGAGGCTCTGGGGCCAACGTCCTGACTTTC. It specifies CASSTGTSGGSGANVLTF. The complete variable domain, with remaining parts taken from reference TRBV9 and TRBJ2-6, reads DSGVTQTPKHLITATGQRVTLRCSPRSGDLSVYWYQQSLDQGLQFLIQYYNGEERAKGNILERFSAQQFPDLHSELNLSSLELGDSALYFCASSTGTSGGSGANVLTFGAGSRLTVL.

This clone occurred a few times. In nucleotides, the CDR3 is TGTGCCTGGAGTGTATCTCTTTCGTACGGGGAGCTGTTTTTT. Translation: CAWSVSLSYGELFF. The V call is TRBV30, the J call TRBJ2-2, with D unclear. Trimming pared 0 bases from V and 7 bases from J, leaving 12 bases between. CDR1 GTSNPN and CDR2 SVGIG come from the germline V gene (reference sequence). The CDR3 totals 14 residues.

V usage is TRBV5-1 and J usage is TRBJ1-4; D is possibly TRBD1 (6 bases). The CDR3 consists of 14 residues. The germline V gene encodes CDR1 SGHRS and CDR2 YFSETQ. V lost 3 bases and J lost 5, with 11 bases in between. The CDR3 region has the DNA TGCGCCAGCAGCTCGACAGGTACGAATGAAAAACTGTTTTTT. Amino acids: CASSSTGTNEKLFF. Variable domain in full (rest from reference TRBV5-1 and TRBJ1-4): KAGVTQTPRYLIKTRGQQVTLSCSPISGHRSVSWYQQTPGQGLQFLFEYFSETQRNKGNFPGRFSGRQFSNSRSEMNVSTLELGDSALYLCASSSTGTNEKLFFGSGTQLSVL.

The chain combines TRBV5-1 with TRBJ2-1; D possibly corresponds to TRBD1 (6 bases). Germline V gives CDR1 SGHRS, CDR2 YFSETQ. The V end was cut by 4 bases, the J end by 8 bases, with 7 bases between. CDR3 length: 11 amino acids. CDR3 sequence reads: CASSPGDEQFF. In DNA form, the CDR3 reads TGCGCCAGCAGCCCAGGGGATGAGCAGTTCTTC.

This chain joins TRBV28 and TRBJ2-3; D is ambiguous. The V and J ends lost 9 bases and 0 bases respectively, with 13 bases between them. CDR1 MDHEN and CDR2 SYDVKM come from the germline V gene. The CDR3 has 14 amino acids. CDR3 nucleotides: TGTGCCAGTACAGTGGGCAGAAGCACAGATACGCAGTATTTT. It is translated as CASTVGRSTDTQYF.

There are a few counts of this clone. The chain is built from TRBV13 and TRBJ2-7; 9 bases fit TRBD2. V gave up 5 bases and J gave up 3 bases; unmatched junction bases: 8. The CDR3 covers 15 residues. Germline assignment: CDR1 PRHDT and CDR2 FYEKMQ (reference sequence). The CDR3 DNA follows: TGTGCCAGCAGCCCCGCGGGGGGGGGTTACTACGAGCAGTACTTC. It translates to CASSPAGGGYYEQYF.

This chain joins TRBV7-6 and TRBJ2-7; D is perhaps TRBD2 (5 bases). Germline-derived CDR1 and CDR2 are SGHVS and FNYEAQ. Trimming stripped 2 bases from V and 3 bases from J, with 11 bases between. This CDR3 contains 14 residues. CDR3 DNA: TGTGCCAGCAGCTTAAGCGGCGCAGACTACGAGCAGTACTTC. Translation: CASSLSGADYEQYF.

The chain couples TRBV14 to TRBJ2-7, with TRBD2 matching over 9 bases. V shed 3 bases and J 3 bases; nucleotides not matched to a gene: 9. The CDR3 length is 16 residues. Germline V gives CDR1 SGHDN, CDR2 FVKESK. The CDR3 here is CASSHHSGTSSYEQYF. The CDR3 DNA reads as TGTGCCAGCAGCCATCACTCGGGGACTAGCAGCTACGAGCAGTACTTC.